Described below is a single T cell receptor beta chain sequence and its context. This record comes from a study of T cells after somatic rescue of genetic block. The CDR3 has 14 amino acids. V lost 5 bases and J 3 bases, leaving 10 bases between the germline ends. Germline V CDR1 and CDR2: LNHDA, SQIVND (reference sequence). TCRdb keeps only in-frame clones here, not all; method: immunoSEQ multiplex PCR. The sample has 65,000 to 70,000 clones; around 90% are singletons. The chain is built from TRBV19 and TRBJ1-4; perhaps TRBD1 as D (6 bases). The sequencing sample was made of peripheral blood mononuclear cells (PBMCs). The source is a middle-aged man. The CDR3 nucleotides are TGTGCCAGTAGTCACAGGGCTGCTAATGAAAAACTGTTTTTT. Its translation: CASSHRAANEKLFF.